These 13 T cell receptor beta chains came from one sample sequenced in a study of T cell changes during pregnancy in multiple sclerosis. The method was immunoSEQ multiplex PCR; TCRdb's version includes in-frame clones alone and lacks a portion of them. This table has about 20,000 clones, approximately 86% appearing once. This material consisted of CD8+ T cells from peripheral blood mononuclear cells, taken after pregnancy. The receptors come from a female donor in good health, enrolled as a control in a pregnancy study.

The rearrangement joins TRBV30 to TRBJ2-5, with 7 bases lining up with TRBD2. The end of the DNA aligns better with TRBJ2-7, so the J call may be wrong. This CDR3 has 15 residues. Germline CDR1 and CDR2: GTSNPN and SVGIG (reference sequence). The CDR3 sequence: CAWSVIAGPFYEQYF. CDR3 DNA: TGTGCCTGGAGTGTTATAGCGGGTCCCTTTTACGAGCAGTACTTC.

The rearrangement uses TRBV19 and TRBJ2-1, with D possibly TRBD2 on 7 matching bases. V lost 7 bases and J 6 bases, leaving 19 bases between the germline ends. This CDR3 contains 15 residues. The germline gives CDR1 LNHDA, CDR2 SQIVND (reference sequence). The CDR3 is CASMGGERDINEQFF. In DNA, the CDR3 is TGTGCCAGTATGGGGGGGGAGCGGGACATCAATGAGCAGTTCTTC. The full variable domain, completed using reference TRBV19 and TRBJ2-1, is DGGITQSPKYLFRKEGQNVTLSCEQNLNHDAMYWYRQDPGQGLRLIYYSQIVNDFQKGDIAEGYSVSREKKESFPLTVTSAQKNPTAFYLCASMGGERDINEQFFGPGTRLTVL.

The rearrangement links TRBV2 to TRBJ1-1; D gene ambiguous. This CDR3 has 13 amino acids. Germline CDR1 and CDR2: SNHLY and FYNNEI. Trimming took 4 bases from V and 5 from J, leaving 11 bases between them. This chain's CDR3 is CASSGGDGTEAFF. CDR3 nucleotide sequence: TGTGCCAGCAGTGGAGGAGATGGTACTGAAGCTTTCTTT.

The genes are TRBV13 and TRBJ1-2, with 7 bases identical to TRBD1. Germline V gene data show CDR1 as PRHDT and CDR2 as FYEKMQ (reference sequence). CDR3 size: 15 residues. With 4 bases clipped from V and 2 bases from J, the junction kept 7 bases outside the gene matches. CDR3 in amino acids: CASSSKGAANYGYTF. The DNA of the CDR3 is TGTGCCAGCAGCTCGAAGGGGGCAGCGAACTATGGCTACACCTTC.

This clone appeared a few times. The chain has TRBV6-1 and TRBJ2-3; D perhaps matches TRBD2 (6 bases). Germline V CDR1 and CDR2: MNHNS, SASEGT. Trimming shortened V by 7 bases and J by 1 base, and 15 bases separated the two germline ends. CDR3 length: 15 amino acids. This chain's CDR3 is CASIFRGSGTDTQYF. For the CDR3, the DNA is TGTGCCAGCATTTTCCGGGGGTCAGGCACAGATACGCAGTATTTT.

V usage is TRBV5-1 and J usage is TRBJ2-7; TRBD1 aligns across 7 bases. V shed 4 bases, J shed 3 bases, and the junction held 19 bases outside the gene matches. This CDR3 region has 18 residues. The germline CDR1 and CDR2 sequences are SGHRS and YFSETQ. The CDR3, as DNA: TGCGCCAGCAGCCTTGAGTTAACGAGGACAGGTCTTGGCTACGAGCAGTACTTC. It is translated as CASSLELTRTGLGYEQYF.

The CDR3 is CASSSGLAESTGELFF. The CDR3 region has the DNA TGTGCCAGCAGCTCGGGACTAGCGGAAAGCACCGGGGAGCTGTTTTTT. The rearrangement uses TRBV7-9 and TRBJ2-2, with 11 bases matching TRBD2. With V trimmed by 4 bases and J by 4 bases, 5 bases remained unmatched. This CDR3 has 16 residues. CDR1 is SEHNR and CDR2 is FQNEAQ in the germline V gene (reference sequence).

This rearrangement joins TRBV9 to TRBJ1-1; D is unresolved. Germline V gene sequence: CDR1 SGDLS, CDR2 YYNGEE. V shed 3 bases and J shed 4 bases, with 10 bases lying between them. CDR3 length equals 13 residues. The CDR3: CASSAHEGTEAFF. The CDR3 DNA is TGTGCCAGCAGCGCGCATGAGGGCACTGAAGCTTTCTTT.

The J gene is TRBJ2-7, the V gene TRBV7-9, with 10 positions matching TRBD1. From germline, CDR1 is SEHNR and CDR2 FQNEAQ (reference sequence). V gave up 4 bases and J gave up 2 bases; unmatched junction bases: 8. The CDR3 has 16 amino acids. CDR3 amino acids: CASSSTGTGATYEQYF. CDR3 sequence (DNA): TGTGCCAGCAGCTCGACCGGGACAGGGGCGACCTACGAGCAGTACTTC.

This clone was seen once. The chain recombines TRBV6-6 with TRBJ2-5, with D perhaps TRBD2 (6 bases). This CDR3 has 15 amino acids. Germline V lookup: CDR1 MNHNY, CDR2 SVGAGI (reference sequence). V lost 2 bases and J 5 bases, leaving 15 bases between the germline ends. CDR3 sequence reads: CASSYPEEGFETQYF. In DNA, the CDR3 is TGTGCCAGCAGTTACCCCGAGGAGGGATTCGAGACCCAGTACTTC.

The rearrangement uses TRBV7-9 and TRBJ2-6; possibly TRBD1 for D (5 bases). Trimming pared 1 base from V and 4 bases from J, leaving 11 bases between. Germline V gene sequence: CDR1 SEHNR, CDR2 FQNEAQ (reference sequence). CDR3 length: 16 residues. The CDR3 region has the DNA TGTGCCAGCAGCTTAGTTGTAGGGGCAGGGGCCAACGTCCTGACTTTC. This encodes CASSLVVGAGANVLTF. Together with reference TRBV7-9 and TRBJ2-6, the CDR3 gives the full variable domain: DTGVSQNPRHKITKRGQNVTFRCDPISEHNRLYWYRQTLGQGPEFLTYFQNEAQLEKSRLLSDRFSAERPKGSFSTLEIQRTEQGDSAMYLCASSLVVGAGANVLTFGAGSRLTVL.

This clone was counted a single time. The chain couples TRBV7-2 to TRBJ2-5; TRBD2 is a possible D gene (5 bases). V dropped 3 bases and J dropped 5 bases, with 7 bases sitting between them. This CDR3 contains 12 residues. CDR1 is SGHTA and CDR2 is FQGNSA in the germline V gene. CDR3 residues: CASSLGEETQYF. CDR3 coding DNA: TGTGCCAGCAGCTTGGGAGAGGAGACCCAGTACTTC.

In nucleotides, the CDR3 is TGTGCCAGCAGTTTAGGCAGCGGAATCTATGGCTACACCTTC. It translates to CASSLGSGIYGYTF. This sequence joins TRBV27 and TRBJ1-2; D not certain. This CDR3 has 14 amino acids. In germline, CDR1 is MNHEY, CDR2 SMNVEV (reference sequence). Trimming pared 2 bases from V and 4 bases from J, leaving 11 bases between.